This TCR beta chain was identified in a study of control samples from healthy donors and cancer patients. The CDR3 runs 11 residues. V dropped 6 bases and J dropped 8 bases, with 10 bases sitting between them. Germline V gene sequence: CDR1 MDHEN, CDR2 SYDVKM. Data came from immunoSEQ multiplex PCR; TCRdb stores just in-frame clones and leaves some out. The table lists about 190,000 clones. This rearrangement joins TRBV28 to TRBJ1-2, with D tentatively TRBD1 (6 bases). Sequenced sample: blood. The sequence derives from a woman in her twenties or thirties in good health. CDR3 coding DNA: TGTGCCAGCAGCGGACAGCGGGGCTACACCTTC. Its protein is CASSGQRGYTF.